Listed below are T cell receptor beta chains from one sample, sequenced in a study of response to subunit inactivated influenza vaccine. TCRdb itself ran the RT-PCR reads through MiXCR, one entry per CDR3 protein. The repertoire has under 950,000 distinct CDR3 sequences, roughly 20% of them found once; the top ten carry roughly 10%. The sequencing here drew on PBMCs from blood, taken roughly 5 days after vaccination. The receptors here all came from a man between 45 and 60 years old who received an inactivated influenza vaccine. Each CDR3 is given with its conserved first and last residue. A D gene is named only where the DNA matches it firmly. The listing skips clone size in some rows; elsewhere it reads once, few, many or a size class.

>17|TRBJ2-7|NA|TRBD2|TRBV3-1
CASSHGTSGGFSYEQYF
TGTGCCAGCAGCCACGGGACTAGCGGGGGCTTCTCCTACGAGCAGTACTTC
>14|TRBJ2-1|few|NA|TRBV7-2
CASSLRYSLNEQFF
TGTGCCAGCAGCTTACGCTATTCGCTCAATGAGCAGTTCTTC
>15|TRBJ2-3|NA|TRBD2|TRBV28
CASSLNSGVTDTQYF
TGTGCCAGCAGTTTGAATAGCGGGGTCACAGATACGCAGTATTTT
>14|TRBJ2-7|many|TRBD2|TRBV5-1
CASTRAGGSNEQYF
TGCGCCAGCACCAGGGCGGGAGGGTCCAACGAGCAGTACTTC
>17|TRBJ2-7|NA|NA|TRBV3-1
CASSQDLIGLGSYEQYF
TGTGCCAGCAGCCAAGATCTTATCGGATTGGGCTCCTACGAGCAGTACTTC
>12|TRBJ2-7|few|NA|TRBV24-1
CATSDWGGEQYF
TGTGCCACCAGCGATTGGGGAGGCGAGCAGTACTTC
>12|TRBJ2-1|once|NA|TRBV30
CAWTGSYNEQFF
TGTGCCTGGACGGGCTCCTACAATGAGCAGTTCTTC
>11|TRBJ2-7|many|NA|TRBV10-3
CAIMSSYEQYF
TGTGCCATCATGTCCTCTTACGAGCAGTACTTC
>16|TRBJ2-5|NA|NA|TRBV21-1
CASSKERPGRRETQYF
TGTGCCAGCAGCAAAGAGAGGCCGGGTCGAAGAGAGACCCAGTACTTC
>15|TRBJ2-7|NA|TRBD2|TRBV4-2
CASSKGLAGGGEQYF
TGTGCCAGCAGCAAAGGACTAGCGGGAGGAGGTGAGCAGTACTTC
>16|TRBJ2-1|NA|NA|TRBV15
CATSREGRVGLNEQFF
TGTGCCACCAGCAGAGAAGGCAGGGTGGGCCTCAATGAGCAGTTCTTC
>16|TRBJ1-1|once|TRBD1|TRBV5-1
CASSSGQELMNTEAFF
TGCGCCAGCAGCTCCGGACAGGAGCTCATGAACACTGAAGCTTTCTTT
>15|TRBJ1-2|few|NA|TRBV7-2
CASSLGYMAGYGYTF
TGTGCCAGCAGCTTAGGATACATGGCAGGCTATGGCTACACCTTC
>17|TRBJ2-1|few|TRBD1|TRBV29-1
CSGGQGTSSSLYNEQFF
TGCAGCGGGGGACAGGGGACATCCTCCTCCTTATACAATGAGCAGTTCTTC
>15|TRBJ2-1|many|NA|TRBV4-3
CASSQGGLLYNEQFF
TGCGCCAGCAGCCAAGGAGGTTTATTGTACAATGAGCAGTTCTTC
>19|TRBJ2-4|few|TRBD2|TRBV20-1
CSALNPGTSGIIAKNIQYF
TGCAGTGCTTTAAACCCCGGGACTAGCGGTATTATAGCCAAAAACATTCAGTACTTC
>16|TRBJ1-2|NA|NA|TRBV14
CASSQDVRTPNYGYTF
TGTGCCAGCAGCCAAGATGTCAGAACCCCTAACTATGGCTACACCTTC
>15|TRBJ2-7|NA|TRBD1|TRBV12-3/TRBV12-4
CASRTDRGRSYEQYF
TGTGCCAGCAGGACGGACAGGGGCAGGTCCTACGAGCAGTACTTC
>15|TRBJ1-2|few|NA|TRBV20-1
CSARAAGRRNYGYTF
TGCAGTGCTAGAGCGGCAGGGAGGCGTAACTATGGCTACACCTTC
>15|TRBJ2-1|NA|TRBD2|TRBV7-2
CASSWVAGVDNEQFF
TGTGCCAGCAGCTGGGTAGCGGGAGTCGATAATGAGCAGTTCTTC
>16|TRBJ1-2|few|TRBD1|TRBV25-1
CASSAGQGQPRHGYTF
TGTGCCAGCAGTGCGGGACAGGGGCAACCTAGACATGGCTACACCTTC
>16|TRBJ1-5|NA|TRBD1|TRBV28
CASSPGGTGVGQPQHF
TGTGCCAGCAGCCCAGGGGGGACAGGGGTTGGTCAGCCCCAGCATTTT
>14|TRBJ1-2|NA|NA|TRBV20-1
CSAREGDSNYGYTF
TGCAGTGCTAGAGAGGGAGATTCTAACTATGGCTACACCTTC
>15|TRBJ1-1|few|NA|TRBV12-3/TRBV12-4
CASSLWGKLNTEAFF
TGTGCCAGCAGTTTATGGGGCAAACTGAACACTGAAGCTTTCTTT
>18|TRBJ2-5|NA|TRBD2|TRBV10-3
CAISEPTPGTSGRETQYF
TGTGCCATCAGTGAACCGACCCCGGGGACTAGCGGGAGGGAGACCCAGTACTTC
>14|TRBJ1-2|few|NA|TRBV5-6
CASSPRGRGNGYTF
TGTGCCAGCAGCCCACGGGGTCGAGGGAATGGCTACACCTTC
>14|TRBJ2-1|NA|NA|TRBV6-4
CASSEQGLGNEQFF
TGTGCCAGCAGTGAACAGGGATTAGGGAATGAGCAGTTCTTC
>12|TRBJ1-1|NA|NA|TRBV29-1
CSVTGLGTEAFF
TGCAGCGTTACAGGGTTGGGTACTGAAGCTTTCTTT
>11|TRBJ2-3|NA|NA|TRBV12-3/TRBV12-4
CASSLLAFQYF
TGTGCCAGCAGTTTACTAGCGTTTCAATATTTT
>16|TRBJ2-7|NA|NA|TRBV15
CATSRVRLRSSYEQYF
TGTGCCACCAGCAGAGTCCGCCTACGGAGCTCCTACGAGCAGTACTTC
>14|TRBJ1-2|NA|NA|TRBV12-3/TRBV12-4
CASSLVGRGDGYTF
TGTGCCAGCAGTTTAGTAGGGCGGGGAGATGGCTACACCTTC
>14|TRBJ2-7|NA|NA|TRBV20-1
CSARDVQGLWEQYF
TGCAGTGCTAGAGATGTCCAGGGTTTGTGGGAGCAGTACTTC
>14|TRBJ2-5|once|TRBD1|TRBV7-9
CASSVTGGAETQYF
TGTGCCAGCAGCGTGACAGGGGGCGCGGAGACCCAGTACTTC
>16|TRBJ2-7|few|NA|TRBV7-9
CASSLGLGRSSYEQYF
TGTGCCAGCAGCTTAGGGTTAGGGAGGAGCTCCTACGAGCAGTACTTC
>14|TRBJ1-6|NA|NA|TRBV3-1
CASSQRQGSGPLHF
TGTGCCAGCAGCCAACGGCAGGGCTCAGGACCCCTCCACTTT
>15|TRBJ2-1|few|TRBD2|TRBV7-2
CASSRSGSTYNEQFF
TGTGCCAGCAGCCGAAGCGGGAGCACCTACAATGAGCAGTTCTTC
>14|TRBJ2-1|NA|NA|TRBV15
CATSRDNSYNEQFF
TGTGCCACCAGCAGAGATAATAGTTACAATGAGCAGTTCTTC
>12|TRBJ2-7|few|NA|TRBV12-3/TRBV12-4
CASSLWGREQYF
TGTGCCAGCAGTTTATGGGGGCGGGAGCAGTACTTC
>16|TRBJ2-7|few|TRBD2|TRBV7-2
CASSFETGGYRNEQYF
TGTGCCAGCAGCTTCGAGACGGGAGGTTATCGGAACGAGCAGTACTTC
>15|TRBJ2-1|few|NA|TRBV11-2
CASSLDGLSYNEQFF
TGTGCCAGCAGCTTAGACGGACTTTCCTACAATGAGCAGTTCTTC
>13|TRBJ2-1|NA|NA|TRBV7-9
CASSLFQADEQFF
TGTGCCAGCAGCTTATTCCAGGCTGATGAGCAGTTCTTC
>14|TRBJ2-1|few|NA|TRBV6-5
CASSYLGLSNEQFF
TGTGCCAGCAGTTACTTGGGACTCAGCAATGAGCAGTTCTTC
>13|TRBJ1-2|once|TRBD1|TRBV29-1
CSVQQGDGYGYTF
TGCAGCGTGCAACAGGGGGATGGCTATGGCTACACCTTC
>19|TRBJ2-1|NA|TRBD2|TRBV9
CASSVASGRAMSSYNEQFF
TGTGCCAGCAGCGTAGCTAGCGGGAGGGCCATGAGCTCCTACAATGAGCAGTTCTTC
>13|TRBJ1-6|NA|NA|TRBV7-2
CASSLDRDSPLHF
TGTGCCAGCAGCTTAGATCGGGATTCACCCCTCCACTTT
>16|TRBJ2-3|few|TRBD1|TRBV5-1
CASSSGTGGLADTQYF
TGCGCCAGCAGCTCGGGGACAGGGGGCTTAGCAGATACGCAGTATTTT
>12|TRBJ2-1|NA|NA|TRBV20-1
CSARVGRAEQFF
TGCAGTGCCCGTGTGGGTCGGGCGGAGCAGTTCTTC
>14|TRBJ2-7|NA|TRBD1|TRBV18
CASSPYTGDYEQYF
TGTGCCAGCTCACCTTACACAGGGGACTACGAGCAGTACTTC